Sequencing of this T cell receptor (beta chain) was carried out in a study of high-grade serous ovarian cancer treatment subgroups. As regards this clone: Its antigen is not identified.

General study findings and limits: Without spatial data, bulk sequencing limits insight into HGSC tumor diversity. Repertoire similarity ranged about 0.1 to 0.85 between tumors of one patient. Only CDR3 was analyzed; CDR1 and CDR2 were not. TCR relatedness rose with neoantigen level and trended with mutation load.

CDR1 is SGHTA, CDR2 FQGNSA, per germline. The CDR3 has 14 amino acids. Trimming at V came to 5 bases and at J to 4 bases, leaving 5 bases not matched to a gene. Tumor samples were taken before definitive surgery or chemotherapy. TCRdb's table, derived via immunoSEQ multiplex PCR, lists solely in-frame clones and lacks some. The top ten clones hold 12% to 15% of a sample with more than 4,500 clones, about 60% of them seen once. The origin of this receptor is a human donor with high-grade serous ovarian cancer. The sample comprised tumor tissue. The genes are TRBV7-2 and TRBJ2-1; 7 nucleotides match TRBD1. The chain's CDR3 is CASSPQGRYNEQFF. The CDR3 DNA sequence: TGTGCCAGCAGCCCACAGGGGCGATACAATGAGCAGTTCTTC.